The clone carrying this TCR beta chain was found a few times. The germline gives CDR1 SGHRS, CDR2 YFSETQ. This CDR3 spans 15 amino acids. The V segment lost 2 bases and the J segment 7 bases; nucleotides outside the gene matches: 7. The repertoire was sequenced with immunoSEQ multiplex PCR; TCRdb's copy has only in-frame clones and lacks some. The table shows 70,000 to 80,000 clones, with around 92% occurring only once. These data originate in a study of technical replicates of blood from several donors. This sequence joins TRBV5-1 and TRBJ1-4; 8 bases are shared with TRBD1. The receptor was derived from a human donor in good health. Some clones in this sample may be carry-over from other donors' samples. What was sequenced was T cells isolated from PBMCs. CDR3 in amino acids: CASSLFGTGGEKLFF. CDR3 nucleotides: TGCGCCAGCAGCTTATTCGGGACAGGTGGTGAAAAACTGTTTTTT.